These 21 T cell receptor beta chains were all obtained from the same sample, sequenced in a study of Graves' ophthalmopathy and Graves' hyperthyroidism. As the template, RNA transcripts were used to amplify TCR beta CDR3 regions. Following a first-round RT-PCR that used HTBI primers, a second-round multiplex PCR was carried out. TCRdb used MiXCR to reprocess the multiplex PCR reads, holding one entry per CDR3 protein. The data contain more than 1,000,000 distinct CDR3 sequences, about 40% of them singletons. Sequenced sample: peripheral blood or thyroid tissue (not recorded which). These receptors all come from an adult man with Graves' hyperthyroidism.

The sample holds one count of this clonotype. The CDR3 protein is CSARDGGHDTQYF. In nucleotides, the CDR3 is TGCAGTGCTAGAGATGGGGGCCACGATACGCAGTACTTC. The J gene is TRBJ2-7, the V gene TRBV20-1; D is perhaps TRBD1 (6 bases). V was pared by 0 bases and J by 9 bases, with 15 bases between. CDR3 length: 13 residues. CDR1 is DFQATT and CDR2 is SNEGSKA in the germline V gene (reference sequence).

Many counts were recorded for this clonotype. J is TRBJ2-7 and V is TRBV20-1; TRBD1 might be the D (5 bases). The CDR3 totals 13 residues. CDR1 and CDR2 (germline): DFQATT, SNEGSKA (reference sequence). Trimming removed 6 bases at V and 3 bases at J, with 15 bases between. CDR3 in DNA: TGCAGTGCCGCTAGGGGCAGGAGCTACGAGCAGTACTTC. It yields the protein CSAARGRSYEQYF.

This clonotype was seen once. This could be a read error, since a much larger clone is one nucleotide away. V usage is TRBV4-1 and J usage is TRBJ1-2; no clear D gene. The CDR3 is made up of 13 amino acids. CDR1 is MGHRA, CDR2 YSYEKL, per germline. This CDR3 is CASSQDAVYGHTF. The CDR3 DNA follows: TGCGCCAGCAGCCAAGACGCAGTCTATGGCCACACCTTC.

The gene calls are TRBV7-9 and TRBJ2-2; D is unresolved. The germline CDR1 and CDR2 sequences are SEHNR and FQNEAQ (reference sequence). Between the trimmed V and J ends, which lost 5 bases and 4 bases, there was a span of 11 bases. The CDR3 totals 14 residues. CDR3 in amino acids: CASSGNRITGELFF. CDR3 DNA: TGTGCCAGCAGCGGCAACAGAATCACCGGGGAGCTGTTTTTT.

Comment on this clonotype: A clone one base away is much larger, so this may be a read error. The rearrangement joins TRBV7-2 to TRBJ2-7; 11 bases match TRBD2. Germline V lookup: CDR1 SGHTA, CDR2 FQGNSA. Trimming cost V 5 bases and J 6 bases; bases outside gene matches: 9. CDR3 length: 15 amino acids. The CDR3 DNA follows: TGTGCCAGCAGCATACTAGCGGGAGCCCTATCCGAGCAGTACTTC. Translation: CASSILAGALSEQYF.

This chain connects TRBV7-8 to TRBJ1-2, with D uncertain. V was trimmed by 1 base and J by 2 bases, leaving 11 bases between them. The CDR3 is 15 residues long. Germline V gives CDR1 SGHVS, CDR2 FQNEAQ. CDR3 sequence (DNA): TGTGCCAGCAGCTTAGTAGGGTCCTCCAACTATGGCTACACCTTC. It specifies CASSLVGSSNYGYTF.

In its sample, this clonotype was seen many times. The chain joins TRBV10-3 to TRBJ2-7; no firm D call. The length of the CDR3 is 11 residues. V was cut by 3 bases and J by 5 bases, with 5 bases left in between. Germline V gives CDR1 ENHRY, CDR2 SYGVKD. As DNA, the CDR3 is TGTGCCATCAGTGATCTCCACGAGCAGTACTTC. It yields the protein CAISDLHEQYF.

This clonotype was detected many times. This chain links TRBV7-9 with TRBJ2-6, with no clear D. The CDR3 is 15 residues long. Trimming cost V 3 bases and J 3 bases, with 9 bases left between them. Germline V CDR1 and CDR2: SEHNR, FQNEAQ (reference sequence). The CDR3 region is CASSFTIGGANVLTF. CDR3 nucleotide sequence: TGTGCCAGCAGCTTTACGATAGGTGGGGCCAACGTCCTGACTTTC.

This chain links TRBV6-5 with TRBJ1-5, with D hard to call. Trimming stripped 8 bases from V and 9 bases from J, with 8 bases between. This CDR3 has 10 amino acids. Looked up from germline, CDR1 is MNHEY and CDR2 is SVGAGI. As DNA, the CDR3 is TGTGCCAGCGGCGTTCGGCCCCAGCATTTT. Encoded protein: CASGVRPQHF.

This clonotype was detected many times. V and J are TRBV12-3 or TRBV12-4 and TRBJ1-2; possibly TRBD1 for D (5 bases). The CDR3 extends over 14 amino acids. Trimming cost V 7 bases and J 3 bases, with 15 bases left between them. CDR3: CASTTDSTYYGYTF. The CDR3 nucleotides read TGTGCCAGCACCACCGACAGCACGTACTATGGCTACACCTTC.

A remark on this clonotype: A junction end diverges from the germline sequence, so it may reflect a read error. This chain connects TRBV10-3 to TRBJ1-2; 7 nucleotides line up with TRBD1. The CDR3 covers 14 residues. Germline assignment: CDR1 ENHRY and CDR2 SYGVKD. CDR3 sequence (DNA): TGTGCCAGCAGTCGACAGGACAGGAACTATGGCTACACCTTC. It codes for CASSRQDRNYGYTF.

This clonotype has ten or more counts. The chain uses TRBV25-1 and TRBJ1-4, with TRBD1 as a possible D gene (5 bases). Per germline, CDR1 MGHDK and CDR2 SYGVNS. The length of the CDR3 is 14 residues. V was trimmed by 2 bases and J by 7 bases, leaving 11 bases between them. This CDR3 is CASSEAREGEKLFF. The CDR3 nucleotides are TGTGCCAGCAGTGAAGCCAGGGAGGGTGAAAAACTGTTTTTT. Looking up the rest from reference TRBV25-1 and TRBJ1-4 gives the full variable domain: EADIYQTPRYLVIGTGKKITLECSQTMGHDKMYWYQQDPGMELHLIHYSYGVNSTEKGDLSSESTVSRIRTEHFPLTLESARPSHTSQYLCASSEAREGEKLFFGSGTQLSVL.

With respect to this clonotype: A much larger clonotype is one base distant, so this may be a read error. CDR3 DNA sequence: TGTGCCAGCAGCTTCATAGGGGTGACCGGGGAGCTGTTTTTT. This encodes CASSFIGVTGELFF. The chain uses TRBV7-9 and TRBJ2-2; D is perhaps TRBD1 (5 bases). V was shortened by 3 bases and J by 5 bases, with 10 bases between the two germline ends. Germline assignment: CDR1 SEHNR and CDR2 FQNEAQ (reference sequence). The CDR3 has 14 amino acids.

The chain links TRBV19 to TRBJ2-5; tentatively, D is TRBD1 or TRBD2 (5 bases each). The V gene's germline CDR1 is LNHDA and CDR2 SQIVND (reference sequence). Trimming shortened V by 9 bases and J by 6 bases, and 20 bases separated the two germline ends. This CDR3 spans 14 amino acids. The DNA for the CDR3 is TGTGCCAGCAGCCCCCCCGGGACGGTAAAGACCCAGTACTTC. Its protein product is CASSPPGTVKTQYF. Together with reference TRBV19 and TRBJ2-5, the CDR3 gives the full variable domain: DGGITQSPKYLFRKEGQNVTLSCEQNLNHDAMYWYRQDPGQGLRLIYYSQIVNDFQKGDIAEGYSVSREKKESFPLTVTSAQKNPTAFYLCASSPPGTVKTQYFGPGTRLLVL.

This sequence joins TRBV29-1 and TRBJ2-5; D perhaps matches TRBD1 (5 bases). Germline CDR1 SQVTM, CDR2 ANQGSEA. The CDR3 runs to 13 residues. V lost 3 bases and J 0 bases, leaving 8 bases between the germline ends. In nucleotides, the CDR3 is TGCAGCGTTGAGCAGGGAAACCAAGAGACCCAGTACTTC. It translates to CSVEQGNQETQYF.

This clonotype turned up a few times. CDR3 sequence reads: CSARDPLAAEAFF. The CDR3 DNA reads TGCAGTGCTAGAGATCCGCTAGCGGCTGAAGCTTTCTTT. The J gene is TRBJ1-1, the V gene TRBV20-1; D is unclear. The germline V and J ends were trimmed by 0 bases and 6 bases, with 11 bases remaining between them. This CDR3 region has 13 residues. The germline V gene has CDR1 DFQATT and CDR2 SNEGSKA (reference sequence).

The chain employs TRBV15 and TRBJ2-2; D is ambiguous. CDR3 length: 15 amino acids. The germline V gene encodes CDR1 LNHNV and CDR2 YYDKDF (reference sequence). V was trimmed by 3 bases and J by 7 bases, leaving 15 bases between them. The CDR3 DNA reads as TGTGCCACCAGCAGTTTGTTTCCCTCCAGCGGGGAGCTGTTTTTT. This gives the protein CATSSLFPSSGELFF.

This clonotype has only a few counts. The chain has TRBV6-5 and TRBJ1-4; tentative D call: TRBD1 (6 bases). CDR3 size: 13 residues. V lost 5 bases and J lost 13, with 17 bases in between. CDR1 MNHEY and CDR2 SVGAGI come from the germline V gene. As DNA, the CDR3 is TGTGCCAGCAGTCCGCAAACAGGGCGAATACTGTTTTTT. Protein: CASSPQTGRILFF.

This clonotype was seen ten or more times. This chain links TRBV25-1 with TRBJ1-1; possible D gene TRBD1, 5 bases. Germline V gives CDR1 MGHDK, CDR2 SYGVNS. The CDR3 sequence is 15 residues long. The ends were cut back, 4 bases at V and 3 bases at J, with 15 bases in the middle. The CDR3, as DNA: TGTGCCAGCAGTGGGCCTTGGGGGAGAGACACTGAAGCTTTCTTT. It yields the protein CASSGPWGRDTEAFF. The full variable domain, in which reference TRBV25-1 and TRBJ1-1 provide the parts outside the CDR3, is EADIYQTPRYLVIGTGKKITLECSQTMGHDKMYWYQQDPGMELHLIHYSYGVNSTEKGDLSSESTVSRIRTEHFPLTLESARPSHTSQYLCASSGPWGRDTEAFFGQGTRLTVV.

The chain employs TRBV9 and TRBJ1-5, with D possibly TRBD1 on 5 matching bases. The CDR3 runs 15 residues. CDR1 is SGDLS and CDR2 is YYNGEE in the germline V gene. Trimming removed 4 bases from V and 3 bases from J, with 14 bases in between. The CDR3 spells CASSPDGAHNQPQHF. CDR3 DNA sequence: TGTGCCAGCAGCCCTGACGGGGCCCACAATCAGCCCCAGCATTTT. The full variable domain, with the rest looked up from reference TRBV9 and TRBJ1-5, is DSGVTQTPKHLITATGQRVTLRCSPRSGDLSVYWYQQSLDQGLQFLIQYYNGEERAKGNILERFSAQQFPDLHSELNLSSLELGDSALYFCASSPDGAHNQPQHFGDGTRLSIL.

This clonotype has ten or more counts. As DNA, the CDR3 is TGCAGCGTTGGACAGGGCCTCGGCGGCTACACCTTC. It specifies CSVGQGLGGYTF. The gene calls are TRBV29-1 and TRBJ1-2; TRBD1 matches at 7 bases. Per the germline V gene, CDR1 is SQVTM and CDR2 is ANQGSEA. The J segment lost 8 bases and the V segment lost 4 bases, leaving 7 bases of the junction unmatched. The CDR3 runs 12 residues. Variable domain in full (rest from reference TRBV29-1 and TRBJ1-2): SAVISQKPSRDICQRGTSLTIQCQVDSQVTMMFWYRQQPGQSLTLIATANQGSEATYESGFVIDKFPISRPNLTFSTLTVSNMSPEDSSIYLCSVGQGLGGYTFGSGTRLTVV.